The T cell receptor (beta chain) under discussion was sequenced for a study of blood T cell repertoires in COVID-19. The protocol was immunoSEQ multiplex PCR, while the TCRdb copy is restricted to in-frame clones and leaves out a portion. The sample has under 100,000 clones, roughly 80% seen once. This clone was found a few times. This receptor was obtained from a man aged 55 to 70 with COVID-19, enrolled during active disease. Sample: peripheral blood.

Here the CDR3 reads CASSSVIGNTIYF. CDR3 in DNA: TGTGCCAGCAGCTCAGTTATTGGAAACACCATATATTTT. This rearrangement joins TRBV7-2 to TRBJ1-3; no reliable D call. Trimming pared 4 bases from V and 3 bases from J, leaving 7 bases between. The CDR3 covers 13 residues. The germline V gene encodes CDR1 SGHTA and CDR2 FQGNSA. Based on the CDR3 plus reference TRBV7-2 and TRBJ1-3, the full variable domain is GAGVSQSPSNKVTEKGKDVELRCDPISGHTALYWYRQSLGQGLEFLIYFQGNSAPDKSGLPSDRFSAERTGGSVSTLTIQRTQQEDSAVYLCASSSVIGNTIYFGEGSWLTVV.